This TCR beta chain was sequenced during a study of STAT5B mutations in CD4+ large granular lymphocyte leukemia. About the study: Among healthy controls, a particular HLA allele went with more CDR3 'QG' motifs.

The V end lost 0 bases, the J end lost 6 bases, and 17 bases lay between the germline ends. Germline lookup yields CDR1 GTSNPN and CDR2 SVGIG (reference sequence). This CDR3 has 15 amino acids. This clone came up a few times. Its antigen is not identified. Overall study findings and caveats: About 26% of private leukemic clonotypes occurred rarely in other patients' non-leukemic repertoires.

Data came from immunoSEQ multiplex PCR; TCRdb stores just in-frame clones and leaves some out. The sample lists over 45,000 clones; around 70% were seen once. The chain carries TRBV30 and TRBJ1-2, with D maybe TRBD1 (5 bases). This clonotype originated in a human donor in good health. Sequences were obtained from CD4+ T cells from blood buffy coats. The CDR3 DNA reads TGTGCCTGGAGTGTCTTTGGGGGGGGATCTGATGGCTACACCTTC. Translated, it gives CAWSVFGGGSDGYTF.